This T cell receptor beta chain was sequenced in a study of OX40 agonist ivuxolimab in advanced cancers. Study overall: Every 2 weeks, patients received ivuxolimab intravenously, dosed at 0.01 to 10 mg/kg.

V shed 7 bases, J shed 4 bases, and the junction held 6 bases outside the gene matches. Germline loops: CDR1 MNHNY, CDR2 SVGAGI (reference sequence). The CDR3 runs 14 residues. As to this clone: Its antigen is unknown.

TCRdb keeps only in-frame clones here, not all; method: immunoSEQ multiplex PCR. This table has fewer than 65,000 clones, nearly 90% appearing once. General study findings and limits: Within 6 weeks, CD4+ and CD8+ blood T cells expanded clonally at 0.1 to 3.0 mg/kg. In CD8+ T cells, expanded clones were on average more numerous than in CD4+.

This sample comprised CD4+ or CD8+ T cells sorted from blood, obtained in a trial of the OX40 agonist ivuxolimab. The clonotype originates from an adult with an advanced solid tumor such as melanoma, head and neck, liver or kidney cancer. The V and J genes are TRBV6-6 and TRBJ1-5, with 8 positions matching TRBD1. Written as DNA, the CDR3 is TGTGCCAGCACCGGACAGGGAAGGAATCAGCCCCAGCATTTT. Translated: CASTGQGRNQPQHF.